The present entry profiles one T cell receptor (beta chain) with its context. The CDR3 covers 15 residues. Unmatched junction bases numbered 4, after V lost 4 bases and J lost 0 bases. Per germline, CDR1 SGHNT and CDR2 YYREEE (reference sequence). This entry comes from a study of blood T cell repertoires in COVID-19. Whole-study context: The United States, Italy and Spain were the sources of the acute and convalescent COVID-19 samples. In each case, the material was cDNA or gDNA derived from T cells, B-cell-depleted T cells, or PBMCs.

Per the original methods: Researchers report that nucleated cell counts were estimated from reference gene primer amplification. Repertoires were generated with immunoSEQ multiplex PCR, while TCRdb's copy carries only in-frame clones and drops some. From that table come the V and J calls and clone size; the DNA was used to work out D and trimming. The profile shows more than 100,000 clones, around 89% of them singletons. The source material was peripheral blood. The origin of this receptor is a man aged 50 or older with active or convalescent COVID-19. The rearrangement links TRBV5-4 to TRBJ2-3, with 8 bases matching TRBD1. The chain's CDR3 is CASSRTGPSTDTQYF. CDR3 coding DNA: TGTGCCAGCAGCCGGACAGGGCCTAGCACAGATACGCAGTATTTT.